One sample yielded the 14 T cell receptor beta chains listed below, sequenced in a study of T cells in Graves' hyperthyroidism and ophthalmopathy. Amplification targeted TCR beta CDR3 regions from RNA transcripts. HTBI primers drove first-round RT-PCR of the TCR CDR3. TCRdb independently ran MiXCR on the multiplex PCR reads; one entry per CDR3 protein. The sample contains approximately 590,000 distinct CDR3 sequences, approximately 15% of which appear only once. The sequenced material came from blood. Receptors were obtained from a woman in her thirties with Graves' hyperthyroidism.

This clonotype was observed a handful of times. The chain has TRBV4-2 and TRBJ2-3; D not certain. The CDR3 extends over 12 amino acids. Germline-derived CDR1 and CDR2 are LGHNA and YNFKEQ. V was pared by 1 base and J by 6 bases, with 5 bases between. DNA for the CDR3: TGTGCCAGCAGCCAAGGATTGGATACGCAGTATTTT. Translated: CASSQGLDTQYF.

This clonotype was observed at least ten times. This chain joins TRBV20-1 and TRBJ2-1; D is possibly TRBD2 (5 bases). The CDR3 totals 15 residues. The germline V gene has CDR1 DFQATT and CDR2 SNEGSKA (reference sequence). Between the trimmed V and J ends, which lost 1 base and 2 bases, there was a span of 12 bases. CDR3 loop: CSARVVRVPYNEQFF. The CDR3 bases are TGCAGTGCTAGAGTTGTGCGGGTCCCCTACAATGAGCAGTTCTTC.

In its sample, this clonotype was seen many times. J is TRBJ2-7 and V is TRBV6-1; D gene uncertain. Trimming cost V 6 bases and J 6 bases, with 21 bases left between them. Germline V gene lookup returns CDR1 MNHNS and CDR2 SASEGT. The CDR3 has 15 residues. CDR3 bases: TGTGCCAGCAGGGAAAGACTCCTTTCCTTGGGCGAGCAGTACTTC. This translates into CASRERLLSLGEQYF.

In the case of this clonotype: One junction end disagrees with the germline gene, perhaps due to a read error. Written as DNA, the CDR3 is TGTGCCAGCAGCGTAGCTTGGGGTAGCGCCTACGAACAGTACTTC. Residues: CASSVAWGSAYEQYF. This chain links TRBV9 with TRBJ2-7; D is perhaps TRBD2 (5 bases). In germline, CDR1 is SGDLS, CDR2 YYNGEE. This CDR3 has 15 residues.

This clonotype has at least ten counts. The chain couples TRBV7-9 to TRBJ2-7; maybe TRBD2 (6 bases). Germline CDR1 is SEHNR and CDR2 is FQNEAQ (reference sequence). There are 13 residues in the CDR3. V was cut by 6 bases and J by 4 bases, with 13 bases left in between. Written as DNA, the CDR3 is TGTGCCAGCAGATCAACGGGAGATTACGAGCAGTACTTC. Translation: CASRSTGDYEQYF.

This clonotype was counted many times. The genes are TRBV28 and TRBJ2-3; 7 bases match TRBD2. V dropped 6 bases and J dropped 6; count of bases not matched to a gene: 24. CDR1 is MDHEN and CDR2 is SYDVKM in the germline V gene. The CDR3 length is 19 residues. Here the CDR3 reads CASSTITGYRRERGDTQYF. CDR3 sequence (DNA): TGTGCCAGCAGCACCATAACGGGTTATCGGCGGGAGAGAGGGGATACGCAGTATTTT.

The chain carries TRBV20-1 and TRBJ2-7; 7 bases line up with TRBD2. Germline V gene lookup returns CDR1 DFQATT and CDR2 SNEGSKA (reference sequence). Germline trimming cut 7 bases from V and 5 bases from J; bases unmatched to any gene: 5. CDR3 size: 11 residues. The CDR3 loop is CSGGSGHEQYF. CDR3 nucleotide sequence: TGCAGTGGCGGGAGTGGGCACGAGCAGTACTTC.

The sample holds a few counts of this clonotype. The chain couples TRBV6-2 or TRBV6-3 to TRBJ1-5; D is unresolved. The CDR3 has 14 residues. Germline CDR1 is MNHEY and CDR2 is SVGEGT. Between the trimmed V and J ends, which lost 7 bases and 0 bases, there was a span of 10 bases. The CDR3 reads CASTTGISNQPQHF. The CDR3 DNA is TGTGCCAGCACTACCGGGATTAGCAATCAGCCCCAGCATTTT.

This clonotype came up many times. The chain links TRBV2 to TRBJ1-1; the match to TRBD1 covers 8 bases. Germline V lookup: CDR1 SNHLY, CDR2 FYNNEI. CDR3 length: 14 residues. The trim removed 6 bases at V and 1 base at J, leaving 4 bases unmatched. CDR3 loop: CASRLGTGNTEAFF. The CDR3 bases are TGTGCCAGCAGGCTCGGGACAGGGAACACTGAAGCTTTCTTT.

The table lists this clonotype with many counts. The rearrangement links TRBV7-3 to TRBJ2-1, with D unresolved. V lost 2 bases to trimming and J lost 6 bases, with 17 bases between them. The CDR3 loop spans 16 amino acids. The V gene's germline CDR1 is SGHTA and CDR2 FQGTGA. Here the CDR3 DNA reads TGTGCCAGCAGCTTAGGGGTCGGGCAGTACCTCAATGAGCAGTTCTTC. This sequence encodes CASSLGVGQYLNEQFF. The full variable domain, in which reference TRBV7-3 and TRBJ2-1 provide the parts outside the CDR3, is GAGVSQTPSNKVTEKGKYVELRCDPISGHTALYWYRQSLGQGPEFLIYFQGTGAADDSGLPNDRFFAVRPEGSVSTLKIQRTERGDSAVYLCASSLGVGQYLNEQFFGPGTRLTVL.

J is TRBJ2-3 and V is TRBV7-3; a possible D gene is TRBD2 (6 bases). CDR1 and CDR2 from the germline V gene are SGHTA and FQGTGA. The CDR3 is 15 amino acids. The ends were cut back, 5 bases at V and 6 bases at J, with 18 bases in the middle. The CDR3 DNA reads TGTGCCAGCAGCCCGACTAGTAGCGTCTCTGATACGCAGTATTTT. Translated: CASSPTSSVSDTQYF.

Notes on this clonotype: A much larger clone lies a single base off, so this may be a read error. The chain combines TRBV5-6 with TRBJ2-3; no clear D gene. Germline V gene sequence: CDR1 SGHDT, CDR2 YYEEEE. The CDR3 is 14 residues long. The CDR3 loop reads CASSLDVLADTRYF. CDR3 DNA sequence: TGTGCCAGCAGCTTAGACGTCCTCGCAGATACGCGGTATTTT.

The table lists this clonotype with a few counts. V is TRBV10-3 and J is TRBJ2-1, with 7 bases identical to TRBD2. With V trimmed by 2 bases and J by 2 bases, 3 bases remained unmatched. The germline V gene has CDR1 ENHRY and CDR2 SYGVKD. CDR3 length: 15 residues. Here the CDR3 reads CAISEASGTYNEQFF. For the CDR3, the DNA is TGTGCCATCAGTGAGGCTAGCGGCACCTACAATGAGCAGTTCTTC.

This rearrangement joins TRBV7-6 to TRBJ2-5; D ambiguous. V gave up 4 bases and J gave up 2 bases, with 8 bases separating them. The CDR3 runs to 13 residues. CDR1 SGHVS and CDR2 FNYEAQ come from the germline V gene. The CDR3 here is CASSSSLQETQYF. CDR3 sequence (DNA): TGTGCCAGCAGCTCTAGTCTTCAAGAGACCCAGTACTTC.